The next 27 T cell receptor beta chains were all read from a single sample in a study of T-cell memory formation after mild COVID-19. TCRdb reanalysed the 5' RACE reads using MiXCR and keeps one entry per CDR3 protein. The table includes roughly 300,000 distinct CDR3 sequences, roughly an eighth detected once. Source material: PBMCs or a T cell subset sorted from them (not recorded which). The receptors come from a man aged 18-30 years who had mild COVID-19 (a few samples of this study predate the infection). Cell type and time point are not known.

This clonotype was picked up a small number of times. The rearrangement joins TRBV5-5 to TRBJ1-5; D is undetermined. Trimming took 1 base from V and 4 from J, leaving 12 bases between them. Germline assignment: CDR1 SGHKS and CDR2 YYEKEE (reference sequence). The CDR3 is 15 amino acids. Written as DNA, the CDR3 is TGTGCCAGCAGCTTGTGGGGTAGCGGGAATCAGCCCCAGCATTTT. Residues: CASSLWGSGNQPQHF. The whole variable domain, filled in from reference TRBV5-5 and TRBJ1-5, reads DAGVTQSPTHLIKTRGQQVTLRCSPISGHKSVSWYQQVLGQGPQFIFQYYEKEERGRGNFPDRFSARQFPNYSSELNVNALLLGDSALYLCASSLWGSGNQPQHFGDGTRLSIL.

The rearrangement uses TRBV7-2 and TRBJ1-2; 10 bases align to TRBD1. Trimming cost V 6 bases and J 4 bases; bases outside gene matches: 5. CDR1 is SGHTA, CDR2 FQGNSA, per germline. This CDR3 has 14 residues. This CDR3 is CASSIRQGAYGYTF. The CDR3 DNA follows: TGTGCCAGCAGTATCAGACAGGGGGCCTATGGCTACACCTTC. Full variable domain (outside the CDR3, taken from reference TRBV7-2 and TRBJ1-2): GAGVSQSPSNKVTEKGKDVELRCDPISGHTALYWYRQSLGQGLEFLIYFQGNSAPDKSGLPSDRFSAERTGGSVSTLTIQRTQQEDSAVYLCASSIRQGAYGYTFGSGTRLTVV.

This clonotype has more than one count but fewer than ten. Here the CDR3 DNA reads TGTGCCAGCAGCTTAACAGCGGGGGGGCGAACAGATACGCAGTATTTT. Its protein product is CASSLTAGGRTDTQYF. This chain joins TRBV7-3 and TRBJ2-3, with 10 bases identical to TRBD2. J gave up 3 bases and V 0 bases, and 3 bases lay outside the gene matches. The CDR3 has 16 residues. The germline CDR1 and CDR2 sequences are SGHTA and FQGTGA.

The V call is TRBV20-1, the J call TRBJ1-4; no firm D call. Germline V gene data show CDR1 as DFQATT and CDR2 as SNEGSKA (reference sequence). CDR3 length: 15 residues. V was shortened by 3 bases and J by 0 bases, with 11 bases between the two germline ends. CDR3 bases: TGCAGTGCTAGCGAGACACTCGCAACTAATGAAAAACTGTTTTTT. Its translation: CSASETLATNEKLFF.

The gene calls are TRBV7-2 and TRBJ2-7; D is possibly TRBD1 (6 bases). Trimming removed 3 bases at V and 2 bases at J, with 14 bases between. Germline V CDR1 and CDR2: SGHTA, FQGNSA. The CDR3 is made up of 15 amino acids. The CDR3 protein is CASSFHLTGTYEQYV. In nucleotides, the CDR3 is TGTGCCAGCAGCTTTCACCTGACAGGAACCTACGAGCAGTACGTC.

Ten or more counts support this clonotype. The chain joins TRBV10-3 to TRBJ2-5; the D is unclear. This CDR3 has 14 residues. V was shortened by 1 base and J by 0 bases, with 6 bases between the two germline ends. CDR1 ENHRY and CDR2 SYGVKD come from the germline V gene. CDR3 in DNA: TGTGCCATCAGTGAGTATCCTGACCAAGAGACCCAGTACTTC. This gives the protein CAISEYPDQETQYF.

V and J are TRBV6-6 and TRBJ1-1; no clear D gene. The V gene lost 4 bases and the J gene lost 11 bases, with 17 bases spanning the gap. Germline V gives CDR1 MNHNY, CDR2 SVGAGI (reference sequence). The CDR3 is made up of 13 amino acids. CDR3 protein: CASSSSLGSGAFF. CDR3 nucleotide sequence: TGTGCCAGCAGTTCCAGTTTGGGGTCGGGCGCTTTCTTT.

This clonotype was found a few times. This CDR3 is CASSGQGSGGYTF. The CDR3 bases are TGTGCCAGCAGTGGTCAGGGGTCGGGCGGCTACACCTTC. The rearrangement links TRBV12-3 or TRBV12-4 to TRBJ1-2, with D tentatively TRBD1 (6 bases). The CDR3 has 13 amino acids. The V end lost 5 bases, the J end lost 8 bases, and 15 bases lay between the germline ends.

The V call is TRBV18, the J call TRBJ1-6; the D is unclear. From germline, CDR1 is KGHSH and CDR2 LQKENI. The CDR3 spans 17 residues. V lost 0 bases and J lost 7, with 16 bases in between. The CDR3 here is CASSPPNSRLTNSPLHF. CDR3 nucleotides: TGTGCCAGCTCACCACCGAACAGCCGGCTTACAAATTCACCCCTCCACTTT.

This clonotype was counted a few times. The chain uses TRBV7-2 and TRBJ2-5; D is unclear. This CDR3 has 11 residues. The ends were cut back, 3 bases at V and 13 bases at J, with 12 bases in the middle. CDR1 is SGHTA and CDR2 is FQGNSA in the germline V gene. CDR3 amino acids: CASSFGPRLYF. The DNA of the CDR3 is TGTGCCAGCAGCTTCGGACCGCGCCTGTACTTC. The full variable domain, its missing parts supplied by reference TRBV7-2 and TRBJ2-5, is GAGVSQSPSNKVTEKGKDVELRCDPISGHTALYWYRQSLGQGLEFLIYFQGNSAPDKSGLPSDRFSAERTGGSVSTLTIQRTQQEDSAVYLCASSFGPRLYFGPGTRLLVL.

V and J are TRBV29-1 and TRBJ1-1, with D uncertain. The CDR3 has 11 residues. In germline, CDR1 is SQVTM, CDR2 ANQGSEA. The V end was cut by 6 bases, the J end by 4 bases, with 9 bases between. The CDR3 loop is CSVRIGTEAFF. CDR3 sequence (DNA): TGCAGCGTACGAATAGGCACTGAAGCTTTCTTT.

The chain links TRBV7-3 to TRBJ2-1, with D hard to call. This CDR3 spans 16 amino acids. The germline V gene has CDR1 SGHTA and CDR2 FQGTGA. The germline V and J ends were trimmed by 2 bases and 0 bases, with 11 bases remaining between them. CDR3 amino acids: CASSLSHRSSYNEQFF. CDR3 nucleotides: TGTGCCAGCAGCTTATCCCATCGGAGCTCCTACAATGAGCAGTTCTTC.

The chain recombines TRBV6-5 with TRBJ1-1; D remains unclear. The CDR3 length is 11 residues. Germline CDR1 is MNHEY and CDR2 is SVGAGI. Trimming took 4 bases from V and 11 from J, leaving 11 bases between them. The CDR3 DNA sequence: TGTGCCAGCAGTTCACAATTGGGGGCTTTCTTT. Its translation is CASSSQLGAFF.

This chain uses TRBV13 with TRBJ2-2, with a possible D match to TRBD1 (5 bases). The ends were cut back, 5 bases at V and 0 bases at J, with 13 bases in the middle. Germline V gene sequence: CDR1 PRHDT, CDR2 FYEKMQ (reference sequence). The CDR3 contains 16 residues. The CDR3, as DNA: TGTGCCAGCAGCCGTGTAGGGGCGACGAACACCGGGGAGCTGTTTTTT. Amino acid sequence: CASSRVGATNTGELFF.

The chain joins TRBV15 to TRBJ2-3, with a tentative D call TRBD2 (5 bases). V gave up 5 bases and J gave up 2 bases, with 14 bases separating them. Germline V gives CDR1 LNHNV, CDR2 YYDKDF (reference sequence). CDR3 size: 15 residues. CDR3: CATSAHPDYTDTQYF. The CDR3 coding sequence is TGTGCCACCAGCGCGCACCCCGACTACACAGATACGCAGTATTTT.

The V gene is TRBV11-2, the J gene TRBJ2-1, with 7 bases identical to TRBD1. The CDR3 contains 16 residues. CDR1 is SGHAT and CDR2 is FQNNGV in the germline V gene. V was pared by 1 base and J by 0 bases, with 3 bases of the junction left unmatched. The CDR3 loop reads CASSLVSGGSYNEQFF. The CDR3 DNA follows: TGTGCCAGCAGCTTAGTTTCAGGGGGCTCCTACAATGAGCAGTTCTTC.

J is TRBJ2-1 and V is TRBV30, with D hard to call. Germline V gene lookup returns CDR1 GTSNPN and CDR2 SVGIG (reference sequence). The CDR3 loop spans 12 amino acids. The V gene lost 2 bases and the J gene lost 6 bases, with 8 bases spanning the gap. This CDR3 reads CAWSRQVNEQFF. The CDR3 DNA sequence: TGTGCCTGGAGTAGGCAGGTCAATGAGCAGTTCTTC.

In its sample, this clonotype was seen a few times. This chain joins TRBV28 and TRBJ1-3, with D unclear. Germline CDR1 reads MDHEN; CDR2 reads SYDVKM. The CDR3 sequence is 13 residues long. V lost 2 bases and J 9 bases, leaving 11 bases between the germline ends. Written as DNA, the CDR3 is TGTGCCAGCAGTTTACCAAGCGGCGCCACCATATATTTT. It encodes CASSLPSGATIYF.

This clonotype occurred many times. The V gene is TRBV12-3 or TRBV12-4, the J gene TRBJ2-7, with D tentatively TRBD2 (6 bases). V lost 3 bases and J 5 bases, leaving 14 bases between the germline ends. This CDR3 is built from 14 residues. The CDR3 reads CASSFRGTPDEQYF. The CDR3, as DNA: TGTGCCAGCAGTTTTCGCGGGACCCCGGACGAGCAGTACTTC.

This clonotype was detected only a few times. The chain combines TRBV4-2 with TRBJ1-5; 10 bases line up with TRBD1. Germline CDR1 is LGHNA and CDR2 is YNFKEQ. V lost 3 bases and J lost 1; bases outside the gene matches: 3. The CDR3 sequence is 16 residues long. The CDR3 sequence is CASSQGTGVSNQPQHF. CDR3 bases: TGTGCCAGCAGCCAGGGGACAGGGGTCAGCAATCAGCCCCAGCATTTT.

The chain has TRBV7-9 and TRBJ2-7; the match to TRBD2 covers 8 bases. From germline, CDR1 is SEHNR and CDR2 FQNEAQ (reference sequence). CDR3 length: 14 residues. Losses at the gene ends were 5 bases for V and 13 bases for J; bases not matched to a gene: 16. As DNA, the CDR3 is TGTGCCAGCAGCGCCCCAGCGGGGGTCGGCGAGACTTACTTC. Encoded protein: CASSAPAGVGETYF.

The CDR3 DNA reads as TGCGCCAGCAGCGGGGGGCCGGGGGGCACTGAAGCTTTCTTT. Residues: CASSGGPGGTEAFF. The chain carries TRBV5-1 and TRBJ1-1; perhaps TRBD1 as D (6 bases). V shed 4 bases and J shed 4 bases, with 14 bases lying between them. The CDR3 extends over 14 amino acids. In germline, CDR1 is SGHRS, CDR2 YFSETQ.

This clonotype was seen a handful of times. This chain uses TRBV20-1 with TRBJ2-3, with D hard to call. The CDR3 has 13 amino acids. V was pared by 4 bases and J by 4 bases, with 12 bases between. Looked up from germline, CDR1 is DFQATT and CDR2 is SNEGSKA (reference sequence). The CDR3 DNA sequence: TGCAGTGCTAATACCCCCGGCGCAGATACGCAGTATTTT. Protein: CSANTPGADTQYF.

V gene TRBV10-3 combines with J gene TRBJ2-1, with D perhaps assigned TRBD1 or TRBD2 (5 bases each). The CDR3 runs 12 residues. Per the germline V gene, CDR1 is ENHRY and CDR2 is SYGVKD. V lost 10 bases to trimming and J lost 6 bases, with 13 bases between them. The CDR3 DNA follows: TGTGCCACCGGCCTCGGGGCCAATGAGCAGTTCTTC. Its protein product is CATGLGANEQFF.

V usage is TRBV29-1 and J usage is TRBJ2-3; TRBD2 agrees at 9 bases. Germline V lookup: CDR1 SQVTM, CDR2 ANQGSEA. V shed 4 bases and J 3 bases; nucleotides not matched to a gene: 2. This CDR3 contains 13 residues. The CDR3 DNA sequence: TGCAGCGTTGGTAGCGGGGGTACAGATACGCAGTATTTT. It translates to CSVGSGGTDTQYF.

This clonotype was seen more than once but under ten times. V and J are TRBV6-5 and TRBJ2-1, with D unclear. Per the germline V gene, CDR1 is MNHEY and CDR2 is SVGAGI. With 10 bases removed from V and 16 bases from J, the gap between germline ends came to 23 bases. The CDR3 runs 12 residues. The CDR3 reads CATRTGGSSGFF. The CDR3 DNA sequence: TGTGCCACCCGGACCGGTGGAAGCAGTGGTTTCTTC.

The sample holds a few counts of this clonotype. The V gene is TRBV4-3, the J gene TRBJ2-7; tentative D call: TRBD2 (6 bases). CDR3 length: 16 amino acids. Trimming left V 4 bases short and J 2 bases short, with 18 bases between. In germline, CDR1 is LGHNA, CDR2 YSLEER. The CDR3 nucleotides read TGCGCCAGCAGCCTCGCTCGGGGGTCCTGGGCCTACGAGCAGTACTTC. This gives the protein CASSLARGSWAYEQYF.